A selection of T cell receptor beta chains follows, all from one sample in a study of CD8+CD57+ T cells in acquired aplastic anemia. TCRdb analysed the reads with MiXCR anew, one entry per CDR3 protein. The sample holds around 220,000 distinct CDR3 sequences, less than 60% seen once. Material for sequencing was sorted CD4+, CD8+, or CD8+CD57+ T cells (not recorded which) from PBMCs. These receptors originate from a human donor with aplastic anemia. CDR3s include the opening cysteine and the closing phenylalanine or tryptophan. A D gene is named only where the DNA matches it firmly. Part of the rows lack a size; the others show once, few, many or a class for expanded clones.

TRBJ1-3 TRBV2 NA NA TGTGCCAGCAGTGACAGGGGTGAAAACACCATATATTTT CASSDRGENTIYF
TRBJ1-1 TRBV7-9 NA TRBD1 TGTGCCAGCAGCTTAGAGGGGGCAAGAACTGAAGCTTTCTTT CASSLEGARTEAFF
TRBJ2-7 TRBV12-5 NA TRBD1 TGTGCTAGTGGTTTGCGTACCGGGACAGGGCTCTACGAGCAGTACTTC CASGLRTGTGLYEQYF
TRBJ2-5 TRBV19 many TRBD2 TGTGCCAGTAGTTTCCCTAGCGGGGGGGCCAAGAAGACCCAGTACTTC CASSFPSGGAKKTQYF
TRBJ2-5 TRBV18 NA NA TGTGCCAGCTCCGTAGGGGATCAAGAGACCCAGTACTTC CASSVGDQETQYF
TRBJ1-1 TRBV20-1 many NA TGCAGTGCTAGAGTGGGCAGGGACACTGAAGCTTTCTTT CSARVGRDTEAFF
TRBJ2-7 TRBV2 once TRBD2 TGTGCCAGCAGTATTACCGTTGCGGACGGGGGGTACGAGCAGTACTTC CASSITVADGGYEQYF
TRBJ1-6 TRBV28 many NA TGTGCCAGCAGTTTTATCGACAGAGATAATTCACCCCTCCACTTT CASSFIDRDNSPLHF
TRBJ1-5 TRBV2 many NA TGTGCCAGCAGTGAACAGGGAAAAAGCAATCAGCCCCAGCATTTT CASSEQGKSNQPQHF
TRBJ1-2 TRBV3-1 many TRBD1 TGTGCCAGCAGCCAACGGGACAGGACTTATGGCTACACCTTC CASSQRDRTYGYTF
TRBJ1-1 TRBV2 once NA TGTGCCAGCTACATGAACGCTGAAGCTTTCTTT CASYMNAEAFF
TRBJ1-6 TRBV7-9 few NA TGTGCCAGCAGCCGGGGTAGCTCTGATAATTCACCCCTCCACTTT CASSRGSSDNSPLHF
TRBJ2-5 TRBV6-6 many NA TGTGCCAGCAGTTACGGGGGGGCACAAGAGACCCAGTACTTC CASSYGGAQETQYF
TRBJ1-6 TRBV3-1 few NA TGTGCCAGCAGCCACCCCTCCGCGGGGGCGGGTTCACCCCTCCACTTT CASSHPSAGAGSPLHF
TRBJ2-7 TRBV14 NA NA TGTGCCAGCAGCCTGGCGGGGAGTATCCCCCCTTCCGAGCAGTACTTC CASSLAGSIPPSEQYF
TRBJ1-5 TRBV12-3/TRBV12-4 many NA TGTGCCAGCAGCCCTAGGACGGGAAGCCGACAGCCCCAGCATTTT CASSPRTGSRQPQHF
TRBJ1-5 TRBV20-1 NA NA TGCAGTGCCATGTCACCGCGGCAGCCCCAGCACTTT CSAMSPRQPQHF
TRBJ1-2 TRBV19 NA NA TGTGCCAGTAGTATCCTATCGGACGGGGGGCTGGATGGCTACACCTTC CASSILSDGGLDGYTF
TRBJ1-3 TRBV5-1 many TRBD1 TGCGCCAGCAGCACAGGGGTCTCTCTTGGAAACACCATATATTTT CASSTGVSLGNTIYF
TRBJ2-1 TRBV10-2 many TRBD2 TGCGCCAGCAGAGCAGGACTAGCGGGGGGCCATGAGCAGTTCTTC CASRAGLAGGHEQFF
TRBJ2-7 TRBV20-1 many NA TGCAGTGCTAGAGACTCGTGGGGACGGTCCTACGAGCAGTACTTC CSARDSWGRSYEQYF
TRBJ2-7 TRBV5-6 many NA TGTGCCAGCAGCTTGGTGGGGATAGGGTCCTACGAGCAGTACTTC CASSLVGIGSYEQYF
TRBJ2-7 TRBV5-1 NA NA TGCGCCAGCAGCTTGGAATTAGCCTACGAGCAGTACTTC CASSLELAYEQYF
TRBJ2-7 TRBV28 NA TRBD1 TGTGCCAGCAGACAGGGGGCTTTTCAGTACGAGCAGTACTTC CASRQGAFQYEQYF
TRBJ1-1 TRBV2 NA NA TGTGCCAGCAGCGAGGACAATGCAGGAGACACTGAAGCTTTCTTT CASSEDNAGDTEAFF
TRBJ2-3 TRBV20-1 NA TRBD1 TGCAGTGCTAGGACAGGACAGGGGGCGGGTACGCAGTATTTT CSARTGQGAGTQYF
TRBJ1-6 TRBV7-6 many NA TGTGCCAGCAGCTTCCGACAGGATAATTCACCCCTCCACTTT CASSFRQDNSPLHF
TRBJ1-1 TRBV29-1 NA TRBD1 TGCAGCGTCGAAAGGGGGCGAGACACTGAAGCTTTCTTT CSVERGRDTEAFF
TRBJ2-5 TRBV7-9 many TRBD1 TGTGCCAGCAGCCTACAGGGGGCACGGGAGACCCAGTACTTC CASSLQGARETQYF
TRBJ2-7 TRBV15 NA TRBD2 TGTGCCACCCAGCTAGCGGGATTCGACGAGCAGTACTTC CATQLAGFDEQYF
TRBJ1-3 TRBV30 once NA TGTGCCTGGAGTTTGTATTCGGGGGGAAACGCCATATATTTT CAWSLYSGGNAIYF
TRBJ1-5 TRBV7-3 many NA TGTGCCAGCAGCTTCGGTCATCAGGAGCCCCAGCATTTT CASSFGHQEPQHF
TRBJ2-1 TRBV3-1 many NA TGTGCCAGCAGCCAAGACGGCCTAGCGAATGAGCAGTTCTTC CASSQDGLANEQFF
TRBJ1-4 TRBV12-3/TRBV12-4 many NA TGTGCCAGCAGTTTAAGGGGGACGGCCCCTGAAAAACTGTTTTTT CASSLRGTAPEKLFF
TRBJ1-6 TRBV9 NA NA TGTGCCAGCAGCGTAGTACCAGACAATTCACCCCTCCACTTT CASSVVPDNSPLHF
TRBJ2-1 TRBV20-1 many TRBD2 TGCAGTGTACCCTCCACTAGCGGGGGGGCGTACAATGAGCAGTTCTTC CSVPSTSGGAYNEQFF
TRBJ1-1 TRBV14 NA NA TGTGCCAGCAGCCCTCGGGGCTCGAACACTGAAGCTTTCTTT CASSPRGSNTEAFF
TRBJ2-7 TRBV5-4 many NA TGTGCCAGTCGGGGTCCCCGGGACAACTCCTACGAGCAGTACTTC CASRGPRDNSYEQYF
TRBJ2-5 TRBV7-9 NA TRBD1 TGTGCCAGCAGCCGAGGGGGCTCCCAAGAGACCCAGTACTTC CASSRGGSQETQYF
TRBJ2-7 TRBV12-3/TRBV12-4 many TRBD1 TGTGCCAGCAGTTTAGGGTGGACAGGGATCGAGCAGTACTTC CASSLGWTGIEQYF
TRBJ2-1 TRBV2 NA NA TGTGCCAGCAGGGACGGGAGCAATGAGCAGTTCTTC CASRDGSNEQFF